The present T cell receptor (beta chain) was sequenced within a study of chemoradiotherapy in HPV16-positive cancers. CDR3 size: 16 residues. Germline assignment: CDR1 LNHDA and CDR2 SQIVND (reference sequence). V trimming: 0 bases; J trimming: 5 bases; junction bases outside the gene matches: 7. Libraries were prepared by immunoSEQ multiplex PCR; TCRdb keeps only in-frame clonotypes and omits some of them. The table has 6,800 or so clones, about 79% seen once. The source of this sequence is a human donor with HPV-associated anogenital cancer. This rearrangement joins TRBV19 to TRBJ2-7, with 10 nucleotides matching TRBD2. This specimen was taken from a patient who underwent chemoradiotherapy. In nucleotides, the CDR3 is TGTGCCAGTAGTATAGAGCTAGCGGGAGTAAAGGACGAGCAGTACTTC. This codes for CASSIELAGVKDEQYF. The complete variable domain, with remaining parts taken from reference TRBV19 and TRBJ2-7, reads DGGITQSPKYLFRKEGQNVTLSCEQNLNHDAMYWYRQDPGQGLRLIYYSQIVNDFQKGDIAEGYSVSREKKESFPLTVTSAQKNPTAFYLCASSIELAGVKDEQYFGPGTRLTVT.